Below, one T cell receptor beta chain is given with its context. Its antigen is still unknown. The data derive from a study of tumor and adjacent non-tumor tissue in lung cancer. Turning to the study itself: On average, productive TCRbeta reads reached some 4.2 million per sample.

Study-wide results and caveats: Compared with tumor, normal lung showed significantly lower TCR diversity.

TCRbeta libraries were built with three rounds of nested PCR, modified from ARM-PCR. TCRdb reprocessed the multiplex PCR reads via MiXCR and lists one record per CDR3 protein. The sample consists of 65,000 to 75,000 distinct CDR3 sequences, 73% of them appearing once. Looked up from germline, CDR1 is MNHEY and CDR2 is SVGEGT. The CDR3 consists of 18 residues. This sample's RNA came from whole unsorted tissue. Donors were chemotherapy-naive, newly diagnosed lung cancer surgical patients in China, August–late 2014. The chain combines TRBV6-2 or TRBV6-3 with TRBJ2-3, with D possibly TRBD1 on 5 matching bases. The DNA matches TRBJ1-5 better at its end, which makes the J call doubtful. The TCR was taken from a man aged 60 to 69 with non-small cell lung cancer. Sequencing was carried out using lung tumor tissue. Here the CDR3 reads CASSYPMTSGGLTDTQHF. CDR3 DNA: TGTGCCAGCAGTTACCCCATGACTAGTGGGGGTCTCACAGATACGCAGCATTTT.